This T cell receptor beta chain is from a study of control samples from healthy donors and cancer patients. The CDR3 extends over 13 amino acids. Per germline, CDR1 ENHRY and CDR2 SYGVKD. V dropped 8 bases and J dropped 2; count of bases not matched to a gene: 5. The protocol was immunoSEQ multiplex PCR, while the TCRdb copy is restricted to in-frame clones and leaves out a portion. The sample holds more than 110,000 clones; roughly 90% are singletons and the top ten take approximately 10%. Sample: blood. This receptor was identified in a man aged 25-45 years in good health. The rearrangement links TRBV10-3 to TRBJ2-5, with 7 bases matching TRBD1. The CDR3 coding sequence is TGTGCCATCCGGTGGGACAGTCAAGAGACCCAGTACTTC. Translating gives CAIRWDSQETQYF.